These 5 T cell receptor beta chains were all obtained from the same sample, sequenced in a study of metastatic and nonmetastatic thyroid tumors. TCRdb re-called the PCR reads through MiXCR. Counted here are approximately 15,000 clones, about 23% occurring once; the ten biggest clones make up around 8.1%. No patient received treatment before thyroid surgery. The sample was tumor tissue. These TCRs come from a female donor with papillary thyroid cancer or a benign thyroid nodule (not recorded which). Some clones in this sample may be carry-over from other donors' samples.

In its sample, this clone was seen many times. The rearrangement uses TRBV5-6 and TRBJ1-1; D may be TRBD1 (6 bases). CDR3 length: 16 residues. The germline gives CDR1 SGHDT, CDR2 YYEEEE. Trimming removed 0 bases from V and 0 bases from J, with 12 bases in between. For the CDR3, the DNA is TGTGCCAGCAGCTTGGCCGGGGGCGCGATGAACACTGAAGCTTTCTTT. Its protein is CASSLAGGAMNTEAFF. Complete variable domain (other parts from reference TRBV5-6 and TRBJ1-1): DAGVTQSPTHLIKTRGQQVTLRCSPKSGHDTVSWYQQALGQGPQFIFQYYEEEERQRGNFPDRFSGHQFPNYSSELNVNALLLGDSALYLCASSLAGGAMNTEAFFGQGTRLTVV.

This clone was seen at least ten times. The DNA of the CDR3 is TGTGCCAGCAGCTTACCCCTGTTTAGCGCCAACTCCTACGAGCAGTACTTC. Protein: CASSLPLFSANSYEQYF. The V call is TRBV5-5, the J call TRBJ2-7; D perhaps matches TRBD2 (5 bases). Trimming cost V 2 bases and J 0 bases, with 18 bases left between them. In germline, CDR1 is SGHKS, CDR2 YYEKEE (reference sequence). The CDR3 extends over 17 amino acids.

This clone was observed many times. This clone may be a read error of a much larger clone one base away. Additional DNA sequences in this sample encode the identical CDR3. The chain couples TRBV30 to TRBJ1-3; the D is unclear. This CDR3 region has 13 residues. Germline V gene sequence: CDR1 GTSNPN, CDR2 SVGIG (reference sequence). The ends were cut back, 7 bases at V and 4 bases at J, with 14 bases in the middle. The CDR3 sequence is CASKGSSGNTIYF. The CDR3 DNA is TGTGCCTCCAAGGGATCCTCCGGAAACACCATATATTTT.

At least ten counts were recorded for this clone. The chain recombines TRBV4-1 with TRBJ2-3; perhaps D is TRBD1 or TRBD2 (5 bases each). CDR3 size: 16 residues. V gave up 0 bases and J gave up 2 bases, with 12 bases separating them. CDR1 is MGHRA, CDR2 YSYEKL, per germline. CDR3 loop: CASSQDHGGVTDTQYF. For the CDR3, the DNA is TGCGCCAGCAGCCAAGATCATGGGGGAGTCACAGATACGCAGTATTTT.

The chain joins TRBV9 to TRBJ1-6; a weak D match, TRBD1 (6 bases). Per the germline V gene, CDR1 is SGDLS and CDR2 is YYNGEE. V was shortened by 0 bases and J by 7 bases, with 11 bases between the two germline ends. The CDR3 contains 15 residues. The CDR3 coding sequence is TGTGCCAGCAGCGTAGCGGGACAAAAAAATTCACCCCTCCACTTT. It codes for CASSVAGQKNSPLHF.